This T cell receptor (beta chain) was recorded in a study of OX40 agonist ivuxolimab in advanced cancers. Study-level information: Hepatocellular carcinoma, melanoma, renal cell or head and neck cancer was diagnosed in the dose-escalation patients.

The CDR3 length is 10 residues. Germline CDR1 MNHEY, CDR2 SMNVEV (reference sequence). The germline V and J ends were trimmed by 10 bases and 6 bases, with 10 bases remaining between them. Generated by immunoSEQ multiplex PCR, the TCRdb table keeps only in-frame clones and is missing some. Seen here are about 80,000 clones, 88% observed once, and the top ten hold more than 0.45%. Autoimmune disease history or systemic immunosuppression meant exclusion. Points on this clone: Its antigen remains unknown.

Overall study results and limits: Partial responders treated at 0.1-3.0 mg/kg exhibited clonal expansion among the lowest measured.

The source was CD4+ or CD8+ T cells sorted from blood, collected in a trial of the OX40 agonist ivuxolimab. The J gene is TRBJ2-7, the V gene TRBV27, with a weak D call TRBD1 (5 bases). The origin of this receptor is an adult with an advanced solid tumor such as melanoma, head and neck, liver or kidney cancer. The CDR3, as DNA: TGTGCCAACCAGGGTCGCGAGCAGTACTTC. This translates into CANQGREQYF.